The 8 T cell receptor beta chains in this list originate from one sample, sequenced in a study of OX40 agonist ivuxolimab in advanced cancers. The repertoire was sequenced with immunoSEQ multiplex PCR; TCRdb's copy has only in-frame clones and lacks some. The sample records approximately 8,000 clones, over 55% being singletons. The specimen was CD4+ or CD8+ T cells sorted from blood, collected in a trial of the OX40 agonist ivuxolimab. Receptor source: an adult with an advanced solid tumor such as melanoma, head and neck, liver or kidney cancer.

The rearrangement uses TRBV5-4 and TRBJ1-1; 9 bases match TRBD1. CDR3 size: 13 residues. Germline V gene sequence: CDR1 SGHNT, CDR2 YYREEE (reference sequence). The junction had 6 bases not matched to a gene; V was cut back by 4 bases and J by 8 bases. The CDR3 is CASSAGTGWEAFF. The CDR3 nucleotides are TGTGCCAGCAGCGCCGGGACAGGGTGGGAAGCTTTCTTT. Drawing the rest from reference TRBV5-4 and TRBJ1-1, the complete variable domain is ETGVTQSPTHLIKTRGQQVTLRCSSQSGHNTVSWYQQALGQGPQFIFQYYREEENGRGNFPPRFSGLQFPNYSSELNVNALELDDSALYLCASSAGTGWEAFFGQGTRLTVV.

The chain recombines TRBV10-3 with TRBJ2-5; D might be TRBD1 (5 bases). The J call is doubtful: the DNA matches TRBJ2-7 better. Germline CDR1 ENHRY, CDR2 SYGVKD. This CDR3 has 11 residues. This CDR3 reads CAISDRDEQYF. In DNA form, the CDR3 reads TGTGCCATCAGTGACAGGGACGAGCAGTACTTC.

The chain is built from TRBV14 and TRBJ1-2; D remains ambiguous. CDR3 size: 13 residues. V lost 0 bases to trimming and J lost 8 bases, with 10 bases between them. Germline CDR1 SGHDN, CDR2 FVKESK. The CDR3 here is CASSQDLGMGYTF. The CDR3 DNA sequence: TGTGCCAGCAGCCAAGATCTGGGAATGGGCTACACCTTC.

The chain joins TRBV9 to TRBJ2-3; D not resolved. The CDR3 runs 11 residues. Deletions cut 4 bases from V and 6 bases from J, with 6 bases between. Germline V gene sequence: CDR1 SGDLS, CDR2 YYNGEE. CDR3 coding DNA: TGTGCCAGCAGCCGTGGGGATACGCAGTATTTT. Translation: CASSRGDTQYF.

The gene calls are TRBV6-4 and TRBJ1-4, with 8 bases aligning to TRBD1. Per the germline V gene, CDR1 is MRHNA and CDR2 is SNTAGT. The trim removed 6 bases at V and 4 bases at J, leaving 16 bases unmatched. The CDR3 runs to 18 residues. CDR3 residues: CASSTSHPQGADNEKLFF. The CDR3 DNA is TGTGCCAGCAGCACCTCCCACCCTCAGGGGGCTGATAATGAAAAACTGTTTTTT.

V usage is TRBV7-2 and J usage is TRBJ2-5, with TRBD2 matching over 10 bases. Germline CDR1 and CDR2: SGHTA and FQGNSA. This CDR3 has 18 amino acids. The V segment lost 5 bases and the J segment 2 bases; nucleotides outside the gene matches: 14. The CDR3 spells CASSPRLAGGQIQETQYF. For the CDR3, the DNA is TGTGCCAGCAGCCCCCGACTAGCGGGCGGGCAAATACAAGAGACCCAGTACTTC.

The rearrangement joins TRBV5-3 to TRBJ1-3; D unresolved. TRBV5-3 is sorted into the ORF group, with uncertain function. The CDR3 has 17 residues. Trimming stripped 4 bases from V and 0 bases from J, with 17 bases between. Here the CDR3 DNA reads TGTGCCAGAAGCCTAGGAGGACCACTCCGCTCTGGAAACACCATATATTTT. Residues: CARSLGGPLRSGNTIYF.

The rearrangement links TRBV4-2 to TRBJ2-3; the D gene is possibly TRBD2 (5 bases). The CDR3 has 16 residues. Germline V gives CDR1 LGHNA, CDR2 YNFKEQ. Trimming shortened V by 0 bases and J by 1 base, and 11 bases separated the two germline ends. CDR3 sequence (DNA): TGTGCCAGCAGCCAAGAGTCGGGGTCGGGCACAGATACGCAGTATTTT. Amino acids: CASSQESGSGTDTQYF.